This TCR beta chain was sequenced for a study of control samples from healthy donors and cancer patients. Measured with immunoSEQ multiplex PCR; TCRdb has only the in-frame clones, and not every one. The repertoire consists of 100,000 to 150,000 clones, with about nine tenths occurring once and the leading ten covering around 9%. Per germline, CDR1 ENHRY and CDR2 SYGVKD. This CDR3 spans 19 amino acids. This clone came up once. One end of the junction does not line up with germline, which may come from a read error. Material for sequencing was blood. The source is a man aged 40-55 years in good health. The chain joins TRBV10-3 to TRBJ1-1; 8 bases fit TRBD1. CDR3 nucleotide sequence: TGTGCCATCAGTGGCTTTGTCGGATCGGGACAGGCGGGGAACACTGAAGCTTTTTTT. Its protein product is CAISGFVGSGQAGNTEAFF.